Listed here are 8 T cell receptor beta chains from one sample, sequenced in a study of cytomegalovirus exposure and HLA in healthy donors. This PCR relied on a set of 60 Vbeta primers and 13 Jbeta primers. Assay: immunoSEQ multiplex PCR; the TCRdb copy retains only in-frame clones and omits some. The data hold 200,000 to 250,000 clones, with over 60% observed a single time. Sequenced input: PBMCs. All receptors come from a man aged 18 to 29 in good health and CMV-seronegative.

This chain links TRBV5-1 with TRBJ1-4; D may be TRBD1 (6 bases). CDR1 and CDR2 (germline): SGHRS, YFSETQ. V lost 0 bases to trimming and J lost 6 bases, with 15 bases between them. The CDR3 has 16 residues. CDR3 residues: CASSLGPTGSDEKLFF. The DNA for the CDR3 is TGCGCCAGCAGCTTGGGGCCGACAGGTTCTGATGAAAAACTGTTTTTT.

The chain recombines TRBV25-1 with TRBJ2-1; 7 bases agree with TRBD1. Germline lookup yields CDR1 MGHDK and CDR2 SYGVNS. The ends lost 3 bases at V and 4 bases at J; junction bases unmatched: 6. The CDR3 covers 15 residues. CDR3 bases: TGTGCCAGCAGTGAGGGGGACAGCTGGTACAATGAGCAGTTCTTC. Protein product: CASSEGDSWYNEQFF.

The chain employs TRBV29-1 and TRBJ1-5, with TRBD1 identical over 8 bases. Germline CDR1 SQVTM, CDR2 ANQGSEA. J was trimmed by 1 base and V by 6 bases; bases with no gene match: 2. This CDR3 spans 13 amino acids. The CDR3 DNA reads as TGCAGCGTACGGACAGGGAGCAATCAGCCCCAGCATTTT. Amino acid sequence: CSVRTGSNQPQHF.

The V gene is TRBV4-3, the J gene TRBJ2-1; TRBD2 agrees at 15 bases. The CDR3 covers 20 residues. The V gene end was trimmed by 0 bases and the J gene end by 5 bases; junction bases not matched to a gene: 11. CDR1 and CDR2 from the germline V gene are LGHNA and YSLEER. CDR3 DNA: TGCGCCAGCAGCCAAGATGGGTGCTACGGACTAGCGGGAGGGGACAATGAGCAGTTCTTC. It codes for CASSQDGCYGLAGGDNEQFF.

This clone occurred once. The V gene is TRBV6-1, the J gene TRBJ2-2; 9 bases line up with TRBD2. CDR3 size: 14 residues. Unmatched junction bases numbered 7, after V lost 10 bases and J lost 4 bases. CDR1 and CDR2 (germline): MNHNS, SASEGT. Here the CDR3 reads CATLTAGGTGELFF. CDR3 in DNA: TGTGCCACCCTTACAGCGGGGGGCACCGGGGAGCTGTTTTTT.

The V call is TRBV6-6, the J call TRBJ2-1, with D tentatively TRBD2 (6 bases). CDR1 and CDR2 (germline): MNHNY, SVGAGI (reference sequence). CDR3 size: 16 residues. The V end lost 5 bases, the J end lost 5 bases, and 19 bases lay between the germline ends. CDR3 loop: CASSPENGGLHNEQFF. The CDR3 bases are TGTGCCAGCAGTCCGGAGAACGGAGGACTACACAATGAGCAGTTCTTC.

This clone occurred once. The V gene is TRBV12-5, the J gene TRBJ1-1; D unclear. V was trimmed by 0 bases and J by 1 base, leaving 9 bases between them. The CDR3 length is 15 residues. Germline CDR1 and CDR2: LGHNT and FRNRAP. The CDR3 nucleotides read TGTGCTAGTGGTTTGGTATTGAGTCCGAACACTGAAGCTTTCTTT. It encodes CASGLVLSPNTEAFF.

This clone was detected once. This chain joins TRBV9 and TRBJ2-2; D unresolved. V lost 0 bases and J lost 7, with 4 bases in between. CDR3 length: 12 amino acids. Germline CDR1 is SGDLS and CDR2 is YYNGEE. The CDR3 bases are TGTGCCAGCAGCGTAGCGGGCGGGGAGCTGTTTTTT. Amino acid sequence: CASSVAGGELFF.